Below are 18 T cell receptor beta chains sequenced from a single sample in a study of T cells in Graves' hyperthyroidism and ophthalmopathy. Researchers took RNA transcripts and amplified the TCR beta CDR3 regions from them. The HTBI primer set served for first-round RT-PCR of the TCR CDR3. One entry per CDR3 protein, called by TCRdb with MiXCR from the multiplex PCR reads. The sample yields under 400,000 distinct CDR3 sequences, over 20% seen once. The sequenced sample was blood. The origin of the receptors is a woman aged 45-59 years with Graves' hyperthyroidism.

This clonotype was detected ten times or more. J is TRBJ1-1 and V is TRBV6-5; D is undetermined. From germline, CDR1 is MNHEY and CDR2 SVGAGI. The CDR3 runs 12 residues. Between the trimmed V and J ends, which lost 2 bases and 5 bases, there was a span of 6 bases. This CDR3 reads CASSYRETEAFF. In nucleotides, the CDR3 is TGTGCCAGCAGTTACAGGGAGACTGAAGCTTTCTTT.

The V call is TRBV5-1, the J call TRBJ2-5, with D unresolved. The V and J ends lost 1 base and 5 bases respectively, with 12 bases between them. The CDR3 sequence is 14 residues long. From germline, CDR1 is SGHRS and CDR2 YFSETQ. The CDR3 coding sequence is TGCGCCAGCAGCTTGAACGCTTTCGGGGAGACCCAGTACTTC. Protein product: CASSLNAFGETQYF.

This clonotype was seen many times. The genes are TRBV7-2 and TRBJ2-7, with TRBD2 identical over 10 bases. V dropped 5 bases and J dropped 2; count of bases not matched to a gene: 6. Germline CDR1 reads SGHTA; CDR2 reads FQGNSA. The CDR3 runs 15 residues. CDR3 sequence: CASSTSSGSPYEQYF. CDR3 DNA sequence: TGTGCCAGCAGCACGTCTAGCGGGAGTCCCTACGAGCAGTACTTC.

This clonotype was detected many times. The V call is TRBV3-1, the J call TRBJ2-1; weak D call: TRBD2 (6 bases). Trimming shortened V by 0 bases and J by 4 bases, and 10 bases separated the two germline ends. CDR1 and CDR2 (germline): LGHDT, YNNKEL (reference sequence). The CDR3 runs 15 residues. In DNA form, the CDR3 reads TGTGCCAGCAGCCAAGATATGGGGACTTACAATGAGCAGTTCTTC. This gives the protein CASSQDMGTYNEQFF.

This clonotype was observed at least ten times. The gene calls are TRBV18 and TRBJ1-2; 8 bases agree with TRBD1. With 6 bases clipped from V and 6 bases from J, the junction kept 6 bases outside the gene matches. From germline, CDR1 is KGHSH and CDR2 LQKENI. The CDR3 spans 13 residues. The CDR3 DNA is TGTGCCAGCTCGGGGACAGGAGTAGATGGCTACACCTTC. Translated: CASSGTGVDGYTF. The complete variable domain, with remaining parts taken from reference TRBV18 and TRBJ1-2, reads NAGVMQNPRHLVRRRGQEARLRCSPMKGHSHVYWYRQLPEEGLKFMVYLQKENIIDESGMPKERFSAEFPKEGPSILRIQQVVRGDSAAYFCASSGTGVDGYTFGSGTRLTVV.

The V call is TRBV6-1, the J call TRBJ2-2; tentative D call: TRBD2 (6 bases). Between the trimmed V and J ends, which lost 7 bases and 6 bases, there was a span of 18 bases. There are 15 residues in the CDR3. Germline-derived CDR1 and CDR2 are MNHNS and SASEGT. The CDR3 sequence is CASTPMTSPAGELFF. The CDR3 nucleotides read TGTGCCAGCACCCCGATGACTAGTCCCGCCGGGGAGCTGTTTTTT.

This clonotype showed up just a few times. This sequence may be a read error, since a much larger clone differs from it by one base. This chain uses TRBV7-3 with TRBJ2-1; no clear D gene. The CDR3 totals 13 residues. Germline lookup yields CDR1 SGHTA and CDR2 FQGTGA. The V gene lost 5 bases and the J gene lost 5 bases, with 10 bases spanning the gap. The CDR3 DNA reads as TGTGCCAGCAGCAAGGGTCTAAACAATGAGCAGTTCTTC. Residues: CASSKGLNNEQFF.

The table lists this clonotype with a few counts. CDR3 in amino acids: CASSIGHTGAFF. The CDR3 DNA reads TGTGCCAGCAGCATCGGACATACTGGGGCTTTCTTT. V gene TRBV7-9 combines with J gene TRBJ1-1; the D gene is possibly TRBD1 (5 bases). The CDR3 is 12 residues long. Germline CDR1 is SEHNR and CDR2 is FQNEAQ (reference sequence). V shed 5 bases and J shed 11 bases, with 15 bases lying between them.

This chain links TRBV19 with TRBJ2-6; D gene unclear. This CDR3 has 14 residues. V gave up 10 bases and J gave up 3 bases, with 13 bases separating them. Germline V CDR1 and CDR2: LNHDA, SQIVND (reference sequence). In DNA, the CDR3 is TGTGCCACCCGCAGCCCTAGTGGGGCCAACGTCCTGACTTTC. Translating it yields CATRSPSGANVLTF.

This clonotype was seen repeatedly, ten times or more. The chain combines TRBV5-1 with TRBJ2-7, with a possible D match to TRBD1 (6 bases). Deletions cut 0 bases from V and 2 bases from J, with 9 bases between. The CDR3 contains 14 residues. CDR1 and CDR2 (germline): SGHRS, YFSETQ. CDR3 bases: TGCGCCAGCAGCTTGGGGGGGCGAACCTACGAGCAGTACTTC. Protein: CASSLGGRTYEQYF.

Turning to this clonotype: At one of its ends the junction is not consistent with the germline gene, which may arise from a read error. V and J are TRBV6-2 or TRBV6-3 and TRBJ1-5; D not resolved. The length of the CDR3 is 13 residues. CDR1 is MNHEY, CDR2 SVGEGT, per germline. The CDR3 bases are TGTGCCGGCAGTTACCGGGCTTATCAGCCCCAGCATTTT. This translates into CAGSYRAYQPQHF.

This chain links TRBV11-2 with TRBJ2-1; 8 positions match TRBD1. This CDR3 comprises 13 residues. CDR1 and CDR2 from the germline V gene are SGHAT and FQNNGV. V trimming: 5 bases; J trimming: 5 bases; junction bases outside the gene matches: 2. This chain's CDR3 is CASSRDRHNEQFF. As DNA, the CDR3 is TGTGCCAGCAGCCGGGACAGGCACAATGAGCAGTTCTTC.

This clonotype was counted ten times or more. V gene TRBV28 combines with J gene TRBJ2-7; 11 bases align to TRBD2. This CDR3 is built from 15 residues. The junction had 6 bases not matched to a gene; V was cut back by 7 bases and J by 1 base. Germline values: CDR1 MDHEN, CDR2 SYDVKM. The CDR3 region is CASTVAGGQSYEQYF. As DNA, the CDR3 is TGTGCCAGCACCGTAGCGGGGGGGCAGTCCTACGAGCAGTACTTC.

V is TRBV2 and J is TRBJ2-7; TRBD1 aligns across 8 bases. Unmatched junction bases numbered 14, after V lost 6 bases and J lost 4 bases. This CDR3 comprises 16 residues. Germline V CDR1 and CDR2: SNHLY, FYNNEI. The CDR3 reads CASSVRRTGKLYEQYF. The CDR3 DNA sequence: TGTGCCAGCAGCGTGCGCAGGACAGGGAAACTATACGAGCAGTACTTC.

The rearrangement uses TRBV12-3 or TRBV12-4 and TRBJ1-5; D remains unclear. There are 14 residues in the CDR3. Trimming stripped 5 bases from V and 0 bases from J, with 8 bases between. CDR3 residues: CASSPKASNQPQHF. CDR3 coding DNA: TGTGCCAGCAGTCCGAAGGCTAGCAATCAGCCCCAGCATTTT.

The V gene is TRBV5-1, the J gene TRBJ2-5; D not resolved. V was clipped by 3 bases and J by 1 base, with 4 bases between them. The germline gives CDR1 SGHRS, CDR2 YFSETQ. This CDR3 has 12 amino acids. The CDR3 protein is CASSSVQETQYF. The CDR3 DNA is TGCGCCAGCAGCTCCGTCCAAGAGACCCAGTACTTC. The full variable domain, in which reference TRBV5-1 and TRBJ2-5 provide the parts outside the CDR3, is KAGVTQTPRYLIKTRGQQVTLSCSPISGHRSVSWYQQTPGQGLQFLFEYFSETQRNKGNFPGRFSGRQFSNSRSEMNVSTLELGDSALYLCASSSVQETQYFGPGTRLLVL.

The rearrangement links TRBV24-1 to TRBJ2-1; tentative D call: TRBD1 (7 bases). Trimming left V 0 bases short and J 4 bases short, with 12 bases between. The CDR3 runs to 16 residues. Germline V gives CDR1 KGHDR, CDR2 SFDVKD. The CDR3 bases are TGTGCCACCAGTGATTTGCAGGGGGAGGATTACAATGAGCAGTTCTTC. Translating it yields CATSDLQGEDYNEQFF.

At least ten counts were recorded for this clonotype. The chain links TRBV3-1 to TRBJ1-1; D remains unclear. The CDR3 spans 14 residues. Germline V gene data show CDR1 as LGHDT and CDR2 as YNNKEL (reference sequence). The V end was cut by 0 bases, the J end by 0 bases, with 5 bases between. The CDR3 DNA reads TGTGCCAGCAGCCAAGATCCCATGAACACTGAAGCTTTCTTT. Translation: CASSQDPMNTEAFF.